The clone carrying this TCR beta chain was seen many times. The target antigen is unknown. The CDR3 consists of 13 residues. Trimming took off 6 bases at V and 0 bases at J, with 12 bases between the two ends. CDR1 and CDR2 from the germline V gene are SQVTM and ANQGSEA. TCR alpha and beta CDR3 regions were amplified from RNA using iRepertoire nested multiplex PCR. Input was about 85-450 ng of tissue mRNA or PBMC total RNA. One entry per CDR3 protein results from TCRdb running MiXCR on the multiplex PCR reads. The sample includes over 70,000 distinct CDR3 sequences, about 25% seen only once; the top ten take 6.7%. The sample originates from a study of glioma-infiltrating T cells. Study-wide points: Gliomas, especially low-grade, showed above-expected tissue-blood divergence; non-neoplastic patients showed below. Tissue and blood shared very few CDR3 sequences.

The chain has TRBV29-1 and TRBJ2-7, with D possibly TRBD1 on 6 matching bases. The sequence was collected from a human donor with low-grade glioma or glioblastoma, undergoing nonglioma brain surgery, or in good health (not recorded which). The material sequenced was glioma tissue, nonneoplastic brain tissue, or PBMCs (not recorded which). The CDR3 region has the DNA TGCAGCGTGACCGGGGACAACTCCTACGAGCAGTACTTC. Amino acids: CSVTGDNSYEQYF.